This TCR beta chain was sequenced during a study of shared clonotypes between healthy human individuals. Study observations and caveats: Only blood samples were collected, and tissue repertoires likely differ.

On this clone: Its matching antigen is unknown.

CDR1 is SNHLY, CDR2 FYNNEI, per germline. V gave up 4 bases and J gave up 4 bases, with 8 bases separating them. The CDR3 extends over 12 amino acids. Some clones are missing from TCRdb's copy, which holds only in-frame ones; the method was immunoSEQ multiplex PCR. Among millions of clones listed, approximately 95% were seen once. Naive CD8 cells, CD45RO-negative and positively selected for CCR7, excluded terminally differentiated effector memory CD45RA+ cells. The donors, all of them Caucasian adults, lived in Nashville, Tennessee. The sample was naive CD8+ T cells sorted from blood. The chain has TRBV2 and TRBJ2-7; D is unresolved. The sequence was collected from a man aged 18 to 35 in good health. In DNA, the CDR3 is TGTGCCAGCAGTGTTCCTGGATACGAGCAGTACTTC. Its translation: CASSVPGYEQYF.